This T cell receptor beta chain was recorded in a study of beta chain features in type 1 diabetes. Study-wide background: Patients shared similar age, gender and cell yields with healthy donors. Investigators examined some 100 million sorted cells across all samples. Study-wide findings and caveats: When cDNA is sequenced, cells with high TCR expression could be over-represented. It was not settled here whether HLA type affects TCRB rearrangement.

TCRB transcripts that were expressed got sequenced, as all of the isolated RNA had been reverse transcribed. Sequencing used immunoSEQ multiplex PCR; TCRdb keeps in-frame clones, though not all of them. The sample carries hundreds of thousands of clones, roughly 15% recorded once. A remark on this clone: Its specificity is not known. At one of its ends the junction is not consistent with the germline gene, which may arise from a read error.

CDR3 size: 16 residues. Germline lookup yields CDR1 SSHAT and CDR2 FNYEAQ (reference sequence). Sequenced material: naive CD4+ T cells from blood. The chain couples TRBV7-7 to TRBJ2-5; possible D gene TRBD2, 5 bases. This receptor was taken from a man aged 18-30 years in good health. CDR3 in amino acids: CASSLGGSRARETQYF. CDR3 DNA sequence: TGTGCTAGCAGCTTAGGCGGATCGAGGGCGCGAGAGACCCAGTACTTC.